Below, 31 T cell receptor beta chains from the same sample are listed, as sequenced in a study of T cell changes during pregnancy in multiple sclerosis. Assay used: immunoSEQ multiplex PCR; TCRdb lists only in-frame clones, some missing. Among 50,000 or so clones listed, more than 80% were seen once. Material: CD4+ T cells from peripheral blood mononuclear cells, obtained after pregnancy. These receptor sequences come from a female donor in good health, enrolled as a control in a pregnancy study.

Here the CDR3 reads CASSLAPQGRGEKLFF. The CDR3 DNA reads TGTGCCAGCAGCTTAGCCCCCCAGGGAAGGGGAGAAAAACTGTTTTTT. This chain links TRBV7-2 with TRBJ1-4, with a weak D call TRBD1 (5 bases). The germline CDR1 and CDR2 sequences are SGHTA and FQGNSA. Trimming stripped 0 bases from V and 8 bases from J, with 16 bases between. This CDR3 has 16 residues.

This chain links TRBV19 with TRBJ2-6; 11 bases map to TRBD1. The CDR3 is 20 amino acids. The V segment lost 7 bases and the J segment 2 bases; nucleotides outside the gene matches: 16. Germline-derived CDR1 and CDR2 are LNHDA and SQIVND (reference sequence). As DNA, the CDR3 is TGTGCCAGTACCCTCTCCGGGACAGGGGGGTACAGCGCTGGGGCCAACGTCCTGACTTTC. Translation: CASTLSGTGGYSAGANVLTF.

The rearrangement uses TRBV15 and TRBJ1-2; 8 nucleotides line up with TRBD1. Germline V gene data show CDR1 as LNHNV and CDR2 as YYDKDF (reference sequence). CDR3 size: 15 residues. V lost 2 bases and J lost 4; bases outside the gene matches: 6. The CDR3: CATSRQTGVLYGYTF. For the CDR3, the DNA is TGTGCCACCAGCAGACAGACAGGGGTGCTCTATGGCTACACCTTC.

J is TRBJ2-2 and V is TRBV29-1; D perhaps matches TRBD1 (6 bases). The V end lost 8 bases, the J end lost 2 bases, and 15 bases lay between the germline ends. The CDR3 consists of 14 residues. CDR1 is SQVTM, CDR2 ANQGSEA, per germline. For the CDR3, the DNA is TGCAGCACAATTCGGGACACTAACACCGGGGAGCTGTTTTTT. This codes for CSTIRDTNTGELFF.

This clone was recorded once. The V gene is TRBV18, the J gene TRBJ1-5; the match to TRBD1 covers 7 bases. The CDR3 contains 14 residues. Germline V gives CDR1 KGHSH, CDR2 LQKENI. V was pared by 1 base and J by 7 bases, with 4 bases of the junction left unmatched. This CDR3 reads CASSPRDSGQPQHF. In DNA form, the CDR3 reads TGTGCCAGCTCACCACGGGACAGCGGGCAGCCCCAGCATTTT.

The V and J genes are TRBV4-2 and TRBJ2-7; weak D call: TRBD1 (6 bases). Trimming removed 0 bases from V and 0 bases from J, with 12 bases in between. This CDR3 comprises 16 residues. Germline CDR1 and CDR2: LGHNA and YNFKEQ. CDR3 bases: TGTGCCAGCAGCCAAGAAAACAGGGCTAGCTCCTACGAGCAGTACTTC. It encodes CASSQENRASSYEQYF.

This clone was counted a single time. The gene calls are TRBV5-1 and TRBJ1-6; 7 bases map to TRBD1. Trimming at V came to 3 bases and at J to 7 bases, leaving 7 bases not matched to a gene. CDR3 size: 15 residues. The germline gives CDR1 SGHRS, CDR2 YFSETQ. CDR3 sequence reads: CASSWIDRVNSPLHF. The CDR3 DNA sequence: TGCGCCAGCAGCTGGATAGACAGGGTAAATTCACCCCTCCACTTT. Complete variable domain (other parts from reference TRBV5-1 and TRBJ1-6): KAGVTQTPRYLIKTRGQQVTLSCSPISGHRSVSWYQQTPGQGLQFLFEYFSETQRNKGNFPGRFSGRQFSNSRSEMNVSTLELGDSALYLCASSWIDRVNSPLHFGNGTRLTVT.

The rearrangement uses TRBV9 and TRBJ2-1; TRBD1 might be the D (7 bases). This CDR3 has 17 residues. CDR1 is SGDLS, CDR2 YYNGEE, per germline. V gave up 4 bases and J gave up 7 bases, with 24 bases separating them. CDR3 sequence reads: CASSPRGGGQVRNEQFF. CDR3 coding DNA: TGTGCCAGCAGCCCAAGGGGAGGTGGACAGGTACGAAATGAGCAGTTCTTC.

The chain recombines TRBV7-2 with TRBJ1-1; perhaps TRBD1 as D (6 bases). This CDR3 comprises 14 residues. V lost 2 bases to trimming and J lost 3 bases, with 10 bases between them. Germline loops: CDR1 SGHTA, CDR2 FQGNSA. The CDR3 loop reads CASSLQGRDTEAFF. The CDR3 DNA sequence: TGTGCCAGCAGCTTACAGGGGAGGGACACTGAAGCTTTCTTT.

This clone is a singleton in its sample. The rearrangement joins TRBV27 to TRBJ1-2, with D maybe TRBD1 (6 bases). This CDR3 has 13 residues. The V gene lost 0 bases and the J gene lost 4 bases, with 6 bases spanning the gap. Germline assignment: CDR1 MNHEY and CDR2 SMNVEV (reference sequence). CDR3 DNA: TGTGCCAGCAGTTTATCAGGGGGCTATGGCTACACCTTC. Its protein is CASSLSGGYGYTF.

V gene TRBV5-1 combines with J gene TRBJ2-6, with TRBD2 as a possible D gene (7 bases). The CDR3 sequence is 20 residues long. V dropped 1 base and J dropped 4 bases, with 24 bases sitting between them. The V gene's germline CDR1 is SGHRS and CDR2 YFSETQ. CDR3 loop: CASSLLRSGGASYGANVLTF. The CDR3 coding sequence is TGCGCCAGCAGCTTGTTGCGTTCGGGGGGCGCTTCTTACGGGGCCAACGTCCTGACTTTC. Supplemented by reference TRBV5-1 and TRBJ2-6, the full variable domain reads KAGVTQTPRYLIKTRGQQVTLSCSPISGHRSVSWYQQTPGQGLQFLFEYFSETQRNKGNFPGRFSGRQFSNSRSEMNVSTLELGDSALYLCASSLLRSGGASYGANVLTFGAGSRLTVL.

The gene calls are TRBV11-2 and TRBJ2-1, with TRBD2 identical over 10 bases. Germline V lookup: CDR1 SGHAT, CDR2 FQNNGV. CDR3 length equals 17 residues. The V segment lost 4 bases and the J segment 4 bases; nucleotides outside the gene matches: 10. The CDR3 loop reads CASSSIRTSGGYNEQFF. The CDR3 bases are TGTGCCAGCAGCTCGATTCGGACTAGCGGCGGATACAATGAGCAGTTCTTC.

CDR3 nucleotides: TGTGCCAGCAGCTCATCATTTAGCGGGGGCGGGGAGACCCAGTACTTC. As protein: CASSSSFSGGGETQYF. The chain carries TRBV13 and TRBJ2-5, with 9 bases identical to TRBD2. Germline V gene data show CDR1 as PRHDT and CDR2 as FYEKMQ (reference sequence). Trimming took 4 bases from V and 5 from J; bases not matched to a gene: 11. The CDR3 spans 16 residues.

This chain uses TRBV30 with TRBJ1-2; 8 bases are shared with TRBD1. The germline gives CDR1 GTSNPN, CDR2 SVGIG (reference sequence). This CDR3 is built from 12 residues. V trimming: 5 bases; J trimming: 8 bases; junction bases outside the gene matches: 7. CDR3 region: CAWGQGSVGYTF. The CDR3 nucleotides read TGTGCCTGGGGACAGGGATCGGTAGGCTACACCTTC.

V usage is TRBV5-6 and J usage is TRBJ2-7; maybe TRBD2 (5 bases). Deletions cut 6 bases from V and 1 base from J, with 8 bases between. This CDR3 contains 12 residues. CDR1 SGHDT and CDR2 YYEEEE come from the germline V gene. The CDR3 spells CASMRVSYEQYF. The CDR3 DNA follows: TGTGCCAGCATGAGGGTTTCCTACGAGCAGTACTTC. Supplemented by reference TRBV5-6 and TRBJ2-7, the full variable domain reads DAGVTQSPTHLIKTRGQQVTLRCSPKSGHDTVSWYQQALGQGPQFIFQYYEEEERQRGNFPDRFSGHQFPNYSSELNVNALLLGDSALYLCASMRVSYEQYFGPGTRLTVT.

The chain is built from TRBV7-9 and TRBJ1-1; D not resolved. Germline assignment: CDR1 SEHNR and CDR2 FQNEAQ (reference sequence). Trimming took 5 bases from V and 2 from J, leaving 9 bases between them. This CDR3 is 13 amino acids long. The CDR3 sequence is CASSVSQNTEAFF. The CDR3, as DNA: TGTGCCAGCAGCGTAAGCCAAAACACTGAAGCTTTCTTT.

This clone came up a few times. This chain uses TRBV16 with TRBJ1-1; possibly TRBD1 for D (5 bases). The CDR3 consists of 15 residues. V was pared by 4 bases and J by 4 bases, with 16 bases between. CDR1 is KGHSY, CDR2 FQNENV, per germline. CDR3 nucleotides: TGTGCCAGCAGCCCCAAGGGTCAGGGAGGCACTGAAGCTTTCTTT. It specifies CASSPKGQGGTEAFF.

The chain links TRBV6-1 to TRBJ2-3; 10 bases fit TRBD1. V shed 2 bases, J shed 4 bases, and the junction held 9 bases outside the gene matches. The CDR3 covers 17 residues. Germline V gene data show CDR1 as MNHNS and CDR2 as SASEGT. The chain's CDR3 is CASSETYRGQGSDTQYF. In DNA, the CDR3 is TGTGCCAGCAGTGAAACTTACAGGGGACAGGGGTCAGATACGCAGTATTTT.

The DNA of the CDR3 is TGTGCCAGTAGTCTACTAGCGGGGACCTACAATGAGCAGTTCTTC. This translates into CASSLLAGTYNEQFF. The chain is built from TRBV19 and TRBJ2-1; 10 nucleotides agree with TRBD2. V was clipped by 5 bases and J by 2 bases; unmatched bases: 3. The CDR3 sequence is 15 residues long. Germline CDR1 and CDR2: LNHDA and SQIVND (reference sequence).

The chain joins TRBV6-1 to TRBJ2-5; maybe TRBD1 (5 bases). This CDR3 contains 13 residues. CDR1 is MNHNS and CDR2 is SASEGT in the germline V gene. The V gene lost 7 bases and the J gene lost 2 bases, with 11 bases spanning the gap. CDR3 residues: CASMGLLQETQYF. The CDR3 DNA follows: TGTGCCAGCATGGGGCTTTTACAAGAGACCCAGTACTTC.

CDR3 sequence (DNA): TGTGCCAGCAGCTCCGGGACAGGGTCCCGCGAGCAGTACTTC. This translates into CASSSGTGSREQYF. The chain uses TRBV6-1 and TRBJ2-7, with TRBD1 identical over 9 bases. There are 14 residues in the CDR3. Germline-derived CDR1 and CDR2 are MNHNS and SASEGT. Trimming removed 6 bases from V and 6 bases from J; junction bases left unmatched: 9.

This clone was recorded only once. The V and J genes are TRBV7-2 and TRBJ2-7, with D possibly being TRBD1 (7 bases). Trimming shortened V by 3 bases and J by 5 bases, and 17 bases separated the two germline ends. Germline V lookup: CDR1 SGHTA, CDR2 FQGNSA. The CDR3 contains 15 residues. In nucleotides, the CDR3 is TGTGCCAGCAGCTTTTCTACAGGGGACTTACACGAGCAGTACTTC. The encoded protein is CASSFSTGDLHEQYF.

The chain has TRBV7-2 and TRBJ2-1; D is perhaps TRBD1 (5 bases). The germline V gene encodes CDR1 SGHTA and CDR2 FQGNSA. The length of the CDR3 is 15 residues. Trimming took 1 base from V and 10 from J, leaving 17 bases between them. The CDR3 protein is CASSLDMAGIREQFF. For the CDR3, the DNA is TGTGCCAGCAGCTTAGATATGGCAGGGATAAGAGAGCAGTTCTTC.

This clone was picked up one time. The chain couples TRBV19 to TRBJ2-1; 9 positions match TRBD1. The ends lost 7 bases at V and 8 bases at J; junction bases unmatched: 6. Looked up from germline, CDR1 is LNHDA and CDR2 is SQIVND (reference sequence). The CDR3 is 13 residues long. CDR3 residues: CASTRDRDHEQFF. The CDR3 DNA reads as TGTGCCAGTACCCGGGACAGGGACCATGAGCAGTTCTTC.

This clone was detected once. The V call is TRBV6-5, the J call TRBJ1-1; TRBD1 agrees at 9 bases. The CDR3 totals 15 residues. J lost 3 bases, V lost 5 bases, and 7 bases had no gene match. Germline values: CDR1 MNHEY, CDR2 SVGAGI. CDR3: CASSPGQGLYTEAFF. Written as DNA, the CDR3 is TGTGCCAGCAGTCCGGGACAGGGTTTGTACACTGAAGCTTTCTTT.

The chain's CDR3 is CASSFMSGEKLFF. CDR3 DNA: TGTGCCAGCAGCTTTATGAGCGGTGAAAAACTGTTTTTT. The chain recombines TRBV5-6 with TRBJ1-4; D is uncertain. CDR1 and CDR2 from the germline V gene are SGHDT and YYEEEE. The CDR3 sequence is 13 residues long. V was trimmed by 2 bases and J by 7 bases, leaving 9 bases between them. The full variable domain, in which reference TRBV5-6 and TRBJ1-4 provide the parts outside the CDR3, is DAGVTQSPTHLIKTRGQQVTLRCSPKSGHDTVSWYQQALGQGPQFIFQYYEEEERQRGNFPDRFSGHQFPNYSSELNVNALLLGDSALYLCASSFMSGEKLFFGSGTQLSVL.

The rearrangement uses TRBV5-1 and TRBJ1-6, with a tentative D call TRBD1 (5 bases). The CDR3 runs 13 residues. CDR1 and CDR2 (germline): SGHRS, YFSETQ. With 1 base removed from V and 10 bases from J, the gap between germline ends came to 9 bases. The CDR3 region is CASSLIGVSPLHF. The CDR3 nucleotides read TGCGCCAGCAGCTTGATAGGGGTCTCACCCCTCCACTTT.

The chain employs TRBV2 and TRBJ1-5; D call uncertain. The CDR3 has 15 amino acids. Germline V gene sequence: CDR1 SNHLY, CDR2 FYNNEI. Trimming left V 2 bases short and J 0 bases short, with 8 bases between. Here the CDR3 DNA reads TGTGCCAGCAGTGAAACCTACGATAGCAATCAGCCCCAGCATTTT. It translates to CASSETYDSNQPQHF.

The gene calls are TRBV30 and TRBJ1-2; TRBD1 matches 7 bases. The CDR3 sequence is 14 residues long. V shed 1 base and J 7 bases; nucleotides not matched to a gene: 9. Germline V gene lookup returns CDR1 GTSNPN and CDR2 SVGIG (reference sequence). Here the CDR3 reads CAWSDETGPGGYTF. DNA for the CDR3: TGTGCCTGGAGTGATGAGACAGGGCCGGGTGGCTACACCTTC.

This chain uses TRBV5-1 with TRBJ1-2, with D possibly being TRBD1 (5 bases). Germline CDR1 reads SGHRS; CDR2 reads YFSETQ. The CDR3 totals 14 residues. The V and J ends lost 4 bases and 0 bases respectively, with 10 bases between them. The CDR3: CASSQQDPNYGYTF. For the CDR3, the DNA is TGCGCCAGCAGCCAACAGGACCCTAACTATGGCTACACCTTC.

The J gene is TRBJ2-2, the V gene TRBV7-3; 7 bases align to TRBD1. This CDR3 contains 14 residues. J gave up 2 bases and V 4 bases, and 1 base lay outside the gene matches. From germline, CDR1 is SGHTA and CDR2 FQGTGA. The CDR3 DNA reads as TGTGCCAGCAGCTGGGACAGTAACACCGGGGAGCTGTTTTTT. Its translation: CASSWDSNTGELFF.